A single sample gave rise to the 31 T cell receptor beta chains below, sequenced in a study of cytomegalovirus exposure and HLA in healthy donors. A multiplex PCR was run with 60 Vbeta primers and 13 Jbeta primers. Clones were sequenced by immunoSEQ multiplex PCR, and TCRdb holds only the in-frame ones, with some missing. The sample table includes tens of thousands of clones. Sequenced input: PBMCs. These receptors were collected from a woman younger than 30 in good health and CMV-seronegative.

As concerns this clone: Other DNA variants within this sample encode the same CDR3. V usage is TRBV4-1 and J usage is TRBJ1-1; no firm D call. V shed 3 bases and J shed 4 bases, with 6 bases lying between them. Germline V gene data show CDR1 as MGHRA and CDR2 as YSYEKL. The CDR3 runs 12 residues. This CDR3 is CASSHPGTEAFF. In DNA form, the CDR3 reads TGCGCCAGCAGCCACCCGGGCACTGAAGCTTTCTTT.

This rearrangement joins TRBV10-2 to TRBJ2-7, with 9 bases aligning to TRBD1. This CDR3 is built from 14 residues. Germline CDR1 and CDR2: WSHSY and SAAADI. With V trimmed by 6 bases and J by 2 bases, 5 bases remained unmatched. The CDR3 sequence: CASRSTGGTYEQYF. The CDR3 nucleotides are TGCGCCAGCAGATCGACAGGGGGGACCTACGAGCAGTACTTC.

The chain joins TRBV13 to TRBJ1-2; TRBD1 matches 8 bases. The V gene end was trimmed by 4 bases and the J gene end by 7 bases; junction bases not matched to a gene: 14. CDR3 size: 16 residues. Germline V lookup: CDR1 PRHDT, CDR2 FYEKMQ (reference sequence). The CDR3, as DNA: TGTGCCAGCAGCTCCCTCGTAGGACAGGGTGAATCTGGCTACACCTTC. It translates to CASSSLVGQGESGYTF.

The chain joins TRBV4-1 to TRBJ1-4, with 9 bases that match TRBD1. Germline-derived CDR1 and CDR2 are MGHRA and YSYEKL. V dropped 4 bases and J dropped 8; count of bases not matched to a gene: 8. This CDR3 is 15 amino acids long. The CDR3 region has the DNA TGCGCCAGCAGCCTTCCCGGGACAGGGAGGGAAAAACTGTTTTTT. Translating it yields CASSLPGTGREKLFF.

The chain couples TRBV25-1 to TRBJ2-1; 9 positions agree with TRBD2. This CDR3 region has 16 residues. V lost 7 bases and J lost 10; bases outside the gene matches: 17. The V gene's germline CDR1 is MGHDK and CDR2 SYGVNS. DNA of the CDR3: TGTGCCAGCACCTCTGGGGTAGCGGGAGTCGATAAGGAGCAGTTCTTC. It is translated as CASTSGVAGVDKEQFF. Filled out from reference TRBV25-1 and TRBJ2-1, the complete variable domain reads EADIYQTPRYLVIGTGKKITLECSQTMGHDKMYWYQQDPGMELHLIHYSYGVNSTEKGDLSSESTVSRIRTEHFPLTLESARPSHTSQYLCASTSGVAGVDKEQFFGPGTRLTVL.

This rearrangement joins TRBV5-1 to TRBJ1-4, with a weak D call TRBD1 (5 bases). CDR3 length equals 15 residues. Per the germline V gene, CDR1 is SGHRS and CDR2 is YFSETQ. V lost 0 bases to trimming and J lost 6 bases, with 12 bases between them. The CDR3 sequence is CASSLVRDSYEKLFF. In nucleotides, the CDR3 is TGCGCCAGCAGCTTGGTTAGAGACAGCTATGAAAAACTGTTTTTT.

The J gene is TRBJ2-7, the V gene TRBV9; D is perhaps TRBD2 (5 bases). The CDR3 extends over 13 amino acids. CDR1 SGDLS and CDR2 YYNGEE come from the germline V gene. V was trimmed by 2 bases and J by 5 bases, leaving 11 bases between them. This CDR3 is CASSVPGGHEQYF. Here the CDR3 DNA reads TGTGCCAGCAGCGTCCCTGGAGGCCACGAGCAGTACTTC.

V is TRBV5-1 and J is TRBJ1-2, with 7 bases that match TRBD1. With 4 bases clipped from V and 3 bases from J, the junction kept 12 bases outside the gene matches. This CDR3 is 16 amino acids long. CDR1 SGHRS and CDR2 YFSETQ come from the germline V gene. CDR3 sequence reads: CASSREGGTEYYGYTF. The CDR3 DNA sequence: TGCGCCAGCAGCCGGGAGGGTGGGACAGAGTACTATGGCTACACCTTC.

Here the CDR3 DNA reads TGTGCCAGTAGCCCCAGAACTAGAGACGAGCAGTACTTC. Protein: CASSPRTRDEQYF. The chain joins TRBV19 to TRBJ2-7, with TRBD2 as a possible D gene (5 bases). V gave up 6 bases and J gave up 5 bases, with 14 bases separating them. This CDR3 spans 13 amino acids. Germline loops: CDR1 LNHDA, CDR2 SQIVND (reference sequence).

The gene calls are TRBV5-6 and TRBJ2-1, with D perhaps TRBD1 (5 bases). Trimming left V 4 bases short and J 8 bases short, with 10 bases between. The CDR3 has 12 residues. Germline CDR1 SGHDT, CDR2 YYEEEE. This CDR3 reads CASSQGFDEQFF. CDR3 coding DNA: TGTGCCAGCAGCCAGGGATTCGATGAGCAGTTCTTC.

The chain recombines TRBV9 with TRBJ2-7; 11 bases agree with TRBD1. Trimming took 1 base from V and 7 from J; bases not matched to a gene: 7. The CDR3 length is 15 residues. Looked up from germline, CDR1 is SGDLS and CDR2 is YYNGEE. This CDR3 reads CASSVSGTGGSEQYF. The DNA of the CDR3 is TGTGCCAGCAGCGTATCCGGGACAGGGGGGTCGGAGCAGTACTTC.

The chain carries TRBV7-3 and TRBJ1-2; TRBD1 might be the D (5 bases). The V end was cut by 5 bases, the J end by 3 bases, with 13 bases between. The CDR3 spans 14 residues. Per the germline V gene, CDR1 is SGHTA and CDR2 is FQGTGA. CDR3 bases: TGTGCCAGCAGCCAGGGATCAGGAGACTATGGCTACACCTTC. Amino acid sequence: CASSQGSGDYGYTF.

J is TRBJ2-1 and V is TRBV6-5; 8 nucleotides match TRBD1. Trimming at V came to 6 bases and at J to 5 bases, leaving 6 bases not matched to a gene. There are 14 residues in the CDR3. In germline, CDR1 is MNHEY, CDR2 SVGAGI. CDR3 sequence (DNA): TGTGCCAGCAGCCCCTGGACAGGGAACAATGAGCAGTTCTTC. Translating it yields CASSPWTGNNEQFF.

V usage is TRBV18 and J usage is TRBJ1-6; TRBD1 matches at 10 bases. Trimming took 3 bases from V and 8 from J; bases not matched to a gene: 7. Germline loops: CDR1 KGHSH, CDR2 LQKENI. The CDR3 consists of 16 residues. CDR3 sequence (DNA): TGTGCCAGCTCACCTGGACCTGGACAGGGGGATTCACCCCTCCACTTT. Residues: CASSPGPGQGDSPLHF.

The chain has TRBV18 and TRBJ2-1, with D unresolved. Trimming took off 3 bases at V and 5 bases at J, with 11 bases between the two ends. Germline values: CDR1 KGHSH, CDR2 LQKENI. This CDR3 has 14 amino acids. The CDR3 region is CASSPVRHDNEQFF. In nucleotides, the CDR3 is TGTGCCAGCTCACCGGTTAGACATGACAATGAGCAGTTCTTC. Drawing the rest from reference TRBV18 and TRBJ2-1, the complete variable domain is NAGVMQNPRHLVRRRGQEARLRCSPMKGHSHVYWYRQLPEEGLKFMVYLQKENIIDESGMPKERFSAEFPKEGPSILRIQQVVRGDSAAYFCASSPVRHDNEQFFGPGTRLTVL.

The chain joins TRBV6-1 to TRBJ1-1; D unclear. The CDR3 has 12 residues. Germline CDR1 is MNHNS and CDR2 is SASEGT. Trimming took off 2 bases at V and 8 bases at J, with 9 bases between the two ends. The CDR3 is CASSEIRREAFF. Here the CDR3 DNA reads TGTGCCAGCAGTGAAATTCGTCGGGAAGCTTTCTTT.

This chain links TRBV7-9 with TRBJ2-7; 11 bases match TRBD1. This CDR3 has 15 amino acids. Germline V lookup: CDR1 SEHNR, CDR2 FQNEAQ (reference sequence). Unmatched junction bases numbered 8, after V lost 6 bases and J lost 4 bases. The CDR3 sequence is CASRGSGTGGYEQYF. In DNA form, the CDR3 reads TGTGCCAGCAGAGGGTCCGGGACAGGGGGATACGAGCAGTACTTC.

The rearrangement links TRBV19 to TRBJ1-6, with TRBD1 matching over 7 bases. The CDR3 loop spans 15 amino acids. Trimming at V came to 4 bases and at J to 9 bases, leaving 9 bases not matched to a gene. Per germline, CDR1 LNHDA and CDR2 SQIVND (reference sequence). CDR3 amino acids: CASSTADRAGSPLHF. The CDR3 DNA reads as TGTGCCAGTAGTACCGCCGACAGGGCCGGTTCACCCCTCCACTTT.

This chain connects TRBV6-6 to TRBJ2-4; D remains unclear. Trimming took off 0 bases at V and 0 bases at J, with 9 bases between the two ends. The length of the CDR3 is 16 residues. Germline V gives CDR1 MNHNY, CDR2 SVGAGI (reference sequence). For the CDR3, the DNA is TGTGCCAGCAGTTACTCGTTACTACGAGCCAAAAACATTCAGTACTTC. Protein: CASSYSLLRAKNIQYF.

The chain recombines TRBV19 with TRBJ2-7, with TRBD1 matching 7 bases. The J segment lost 3 bases and the V segment lost 4 bases, leaving 6 bases of the junction unmatched. CDR3 length equals 14 residues. Germline-derived CDR1 and CDR2 are LNHDA and SQIVND (reference sequence). Here the CDR3 reads CASSNYRGDYEQYF. In DNA form, the CDR3 reads TGTGCCAGTAGTAACTACAGGGGTGACTACGAGCAGTACTTC.

J is TRBJ2-7 and V is TRBV30; 7 nucleotides line up with TRBD2. The CDR3 contains 13 residues. V shed 3 bases, J shed 2 bases, and the junction held 4 bases outside the gene matches. The germline V gene encodes CDR1 GTSNPN and CDR2 SVGIG (reference sequence). The CDR3 sequence: CAWRNSGAYEQYF. CDR3 nucleotides: TGTGCCTGGAGAAACAGCGGGGCCTACGAGCAGTACTTC. Full variable domain (remainder filled in from reference TRBV30 and TRBJ2-7): SQTIHQWPATLVQPVGSPLSLECTVEGTSNPNLYWYRQAAGRGLQLLFYSVGIGQISSEVPQNLSASRPQDRQFILSSKKLLLSDSGFYLCAWRNSGAYEQYFGPGTRLTVT.

The rearrangement uses TRBV2 and TRBJ1-4; D ambiguous. Trimming removed 6 bases from V and 4 bases from J, with 12 bases in between. The CDR3 has 14 residues. CDR1 is SNHLY, CDR2 FYNNEI, per germline. The CDR3 nucleotides read TGTGCCAGCAGAGATGATGGCGGTAATGAAAAACTGTTTTTT. It translates to CASRDDGGNEKLFF.

The chain employs TRBV5-1 and TRBJ1-1; D not resolved. V was shortened by 0 bases and J by 8 bases, with 11 bases between the two germline ends. This CDR3 spans 13 amino acids. CDR1 SGHRS and CDR2 YFSETQ come from the germline V gene. The DNA for the CDR3 is TGCGCCAGCAGCTTGGGGGTTCGGGAGGAAGCTTTCTTT. As protein: CASSLGVREEAFF.

The chain is built from TRBV5-1 and TRBJ2-1, with D perhaps TRBD2 (5 bases). V was pared by 4 bases and J by 8 bases, with 19 bases between. CDR1 is SGHRS, CDR2 YFSETQ, per germline. This CDR3 comprises 15 residues. CDR3 protein: CASSNREASTDEQFF. As DNA, the CDR3 is TGCGCCAGCAGCAACCGGGAAGCCAGCACCGATGAGCAGTTCTTC.

This chain links TRBV11-3 with TRBJ2-1; 15 nucleotides agree with TRBD2. The CDR3 consists of 20 residues. The V gene's germline CDR1 is SGHNT and CDR2 YENEEA. V lost 5 bases, J lost 6 bases, and 17 bases stayed unmatched. The CDR3 bases are TGTGCCAGCAGCCACACACCCGGACTAGCGGGGGGGCCTCCCGTCAATGAGCAGTTCTTC. Encoded protein: CASSHTPGLAGGPPVNEQFF.

The V gene is TRBV2, the J gene TRBJ1-2; 10 bases match TRBD1. The CDR3 has 16 residues. Trimming took 6 bases from V and 6 from J; bases not matched to a gene: 13. Germline CDR1 reads SNHLY; CDR2 reads FYNNEI. The CDR3 DNA reads as TGTGCCAGCAGGTTTTCCCCGGGACAGGGGCTAAATGGCTACACCTTC. This encodes CASRFSPGQGLNGYTF.

The chain employs TRBV4-1 and TRBJ2-3, with TRBD2 matching over 16 bases. The CDR3 covers 20 residues. V lost 2 bases to trimming and J lost 0 bases; unmatched junction nucleotides: 8. Germline loops: CDR1 MGHRA, CDR2 YSYEKL. In DNA, the CDR3 is TGCGCCAGCAGCCAACGGGGACTAGCGGGGGGGCCGGCTAGCACAGATACGCAGTATTTT. Protein sequence: CASSQRGLAGGPASTDTQYF.

This chain uses TRBV7-9 with TRBJ1-3, with 7 bases aligning to TRBD1. V lost 5 bases, J lost 0 bases, and 4 bases stayed unmatched. Germline lookup yields CDR1 SEHNR and CDR2 FQNEAQ (reference sequence). CDR3 length: 15 residues. This CDR3 is CASSPTGSSGNTIYF. DNA of the CDR3: TGTGCCAGCAGCCCGACAGGGTCCTCTGGAAACACCATATATTTT. The full variable domain, in which reference TRBV7-9 and TRBJ1-3 provide the parts outside the CDR3, is DTGVSQNPRHKITKRGQNVTFRCDPISEHNRLYWYRQTLGQGPEFLTYFQNEAQLEKSRLLSDRFSAERPKGSFSTLEIQRTEQGDSAMYLCASSPTGSSGNTIYFGEGSWLTVV.

This sequence joins TRBV4-1 and TRBJ2-4, with TRBD2 matching over 11 bases. Per the germline V gene, CDR1 is MGHRA and CDR2 is YSYEKL. Trimming removed 4 bases from V and 1 base from J; junction bases left unmatched: 9. This CDR3 has 18 amino acids. CDR3 DNA sequence: TGCGCCAGCAGCCTCCTAGCGGGAGGCTTCACGGCCAAAAACATTCAGTACTTC. Residues: CASSLLAGGFTAKNIQYF.

The CDR3 loop is CASSFSASTYNEQFF. In nucleotides, the CDR3 is TGTGCCAGCAGCTTTTCAGCTAGTACCTACAATGAGCAGTTCTTC. The chain is built from TRBV5-4 and TRBJ2-1; D is uncertain. CDR3 length equals 15 residues. The V gene lost 2 bases and the J gene lost 2 bases, with 11 bases spanning the gap. Germline lookup yields CDR1 SGHNT and CDR2 YYREEE (reference sequence).

The chain employs TRBV29-1 and TRBJ2-7; 9 bases agree with TRBD1. Germline trimming cut 5 bases from V and 3 bases from J; bases unmatched to any gene: 5. CDR1 and CDR2 from the germline V gene are SQVTM and ANQGSEA. The length of the CDR3 is 13 residues. DNA of the CDR3: TGCAGCGTTAAGGACAGGGGTAACTACGAGCAGTACTTC. This gives the protein CSVKDRGNYEQYF.